The 27 T cell receptor beta chains below all came from one sample that was sequenced in a study of T cells after posttransplantation cyclophosphamide. The data were produced by immunoSEQ multiplex PCR, yet TCRdb's version contains in-frame clones alone and is incomplete. The sample is made up of some 16,000 clones, none counted only once. A marrow graft followed busulfan-fludarabine conditioning, with cyclophosphamide on days +3 and +4. The starting material was PBMCs, obtained after allogeneic stem cell transplant with posttransplant cyclophosphamide. The receptors stem from a female patient in her 30s who received an allogeneic stem cell transplant from a related donor, was CMV-positive, and had no GVHD. The graft donor may have given rise to some T cells.

There are many counts of this clone. The chain employs TRBV11-2 and TRBJ2-7, with D maybe TRBD2 (6 bases). Germline CDR1 is SGHAT and CDR2 is FQNNGV. The CDR3 has 16 residues. Trimming removed 1 base at V and 6 bases at J, with 19 bases between. The DNA of the CDR3 is TGTGCCAGCAGCTTAGCGGCACGGGGGTCCTCGGGCGAGCAGTACTTC. It translates to CASSLAARGSSGEQYF.

This clone was counted ten times or more. The chain couples TRBV6-5 to TRBJ2-5; 7 nucleotides align to TRBD2. The junction had 4 bases not matched to a gene; V was cut back by 7 bases and J by 2 bases. This CDR3 has 13 amino acids. Germline CDR1 reads MNHEY; CDR2 reads SVGAGI. The CDR3, as DNA: TGTGCCAGCACGCGGGAGCGTCAAGAGACCCAGTACTTC. Its protein product is CASTRERQETQYF.

The table lists this clone with many counts. The chain is built from TRBV28 and TRBJ2-7; 7 bases map to TRBD2. The germline gives CDR1 MDHEN, CDR2 SYDVKM. The CDR3 length is 14 residues. Trimming took 5 bases from V and 1 from J; bases not matched to a gene: 5. CDR3 in amino acids: CASSRSSGSYEQYF. DNA for the CDR3: TGTGCCAGCAGTCGATCTAGCGGATCCTACGAGCAGTACTTC.

The table lists this clone with many counts. This chain uses TRBV5-1 with TRBJ2-4, with TRBD2 as a possible D gene (5 bases). The CDR3 is 14 residues long. Trimming pared 5 bases from V and 8 bases from J, leaving 17 bases between. CDR1 is SGHRS, CDR2 YFSETQ, per germline. CDR3 in amino acids: CASRSGGHSDIQYF. The CDR3 DNA reads as TGCGCCAGCAGGTCAGGAGGCCATTCGGACATTCAGTACTTC. The full variable domain, completed using reference TRBV5-1 and TRBJ2-4, is KAGVTQTPRYLIKTRGQQVTLSCSPISGHRSVSWYQQTPGQGLQFLFEYFSETQRNKGNFPGRFSGRQFSNSRSEMNVSTLELGDSALYLCASRSGGHSDIQYFGAGTRLSVL.

Ten or more counts support this clone. This sequence joins TRBV5-1 and TRBJ1-3, with TRBD1 matching over 7 bases. The trim removed 0 bases at V and 4 bases at J, leaving 10 bases unmatched. CDR3 length: 17 residues. The germline CDR1 and CDR2 sequences are SGHRS and YFSETQ. DNA of the CDR3: TGCGCCAGCAGCTTGGGGACAGGCCCCCCGCCCGGAAACACCATATATTTT. It translates to CASSLGTGPPPGNTIYF.

This clone appeared many times. The chain uses TRBV11-3 and TRBJ2-1; possible D gene TRBD1, 5 bases. V lost 5 bases to trimming and J lost 8 bases, with 10 bases between them. Germline lookup yields CDR1 SGHNT and CDR2 YENEEA. The CDR3 contains 12 residues. CDR3 nucleotide sequence: TGTGCCAGCAGCGCCCAGGGTGATGAGCAGTTCTTC. It encodes CASSAQGDEQFF.

This clone was seen repeatedly, ten times or more. The CDR3 is CASRRTPGQSYEQYF. CDR3 DNA sequence: TGTGCCAGCAGACGGACACCTGGTCAGTCTTACGAGCAGTACTTC. V gene TRBV28 combines with J gene TRBJ2-7; possible D gene TRBD1, 5 bases. CDR1 and CDR2 from the germline V gene are MDHEN and SYDVKM. Trimming left V 6 bases short and J 4 bases short, with 19 bases between. This CDR3 has 15 residues.

This clone appeared many times. This specimen includes other DNA sequences encoding the same CDR3. The chain links TRBV15 to TRBJ1-5, with 8 bases fitting TRBD1. The germline V gene encodes CDR1 LNHNV and CDR2 YYDKDF (reference sequence). The CDR3 sequence is 17 residues long. V lost 2 bases, J lost 4 bases, and 10 bases stayed unmatched. The CDR3 bases are TGTGCCACCAGCAGACCTCCGGGGCAGGGGGCTAATCAGCCCCAGCATTTT. It specifies CATSRPPGQGANQPQHF.

This clone was recorded at least ten times. V usage is TRBV7-2 and J usage is TRBJ2-7; TRBD1 aligns across 7 bases. Trimming removed 6 bases from V and 3 bases from J; junction bases left unmatched: 8. CDR3 size: 14 residues. CDR1 SGHTA and CDR2 FQGNSA come from the germline V gene. CDR3 nucleotide sequence: TGTGCCAGCAGGTCTCCCCGGGACAGCTACGAGCAGTACTTC. Residues: CASRSPRDSYEQYF. Variable domain in full (rest from reference TRBV7-2 and TRBJ2-7): GAGVSQSPSNKVTEKGKDVELRCDPISGHTALYWYRQSLGQGLEFLIYFQGNSAPDKSGLPSDRFSAERTGGSVSTLTIQRTQQEDSAVYLCASRSPRDSYEQYFGPGTRLTVT.

Many counts were recorded for this clone. V gene TRBV18 combines with J gene TRBJ2-7; possible D gene TRBD1, 6 bases. CDR3 length: 14 residues. V was pared by 3 bases and J by 5 bases, with 14 bases between. The germline V gene has CDR1 KGHSH and CDR2 LQKENI. CDR3 in amino acids: CASSPNRANDEQYF. DNA for the CDR3: TGTGCCAGCTCACCCAACAGGGCTAATGACGAGCAGTACTTC.

The sample holds many counts of this clone. The chain couples TRBV4-1 to TRBJ1-1, with 9 bases that match TRBD1. V lost 5 bases and J lost 2; bases outside the gene matches: 3. This CDR3 has 14 residues. Germline V gene sequence: CDR1 MGHRA, CDR2 YSYEKL. The DNA for the CDR3 is TGCGCCAGCAGCTGGGGACAGGGAAACACTGAAGCTTTCTTT. Translated, it gives CASSWGQGNTEAFF.

This clone showed up many times. CDR3 region: CATSSGSVADTQYF. CDR3 DNA sequence: TGCGCCACCTCTAGCGGGAGCGTCGCAGATACGCAGTATTTT. V gene TRBV10-1 combines with J gene TRBJ2-3; TRBD2 aligns across 10 bases. CDR1 WNHNN and CDR2 SYGVQD come from the germline V gene (reference sequence). This CDR3 has 14 residues. The V segment lost 10 bases and the J segment 4 bases; nucleotides outside the gene matches: 8.

This clone turned up a few times. The genes are TRBV28 and TRBJ2-5, with 11 bases matching TRBD2. The J call is doubtful: the DNA matches TRBJ2-7 better. This CDR3 spans 14 amino acids. Germline CDR1 is MDHEN and CDR2 is SYDVKM. CDR3 bases: TGTGCCAGCAGAGATAGCGGGAGGGCCTACGAGCAGTACTTC. Protein product: CASRDSGRAYEQYF.

This clone was counted at least ten times. V is TRBV5-1 and J is TRBJ2-7; 11 bases fit TRBD2. Trimming cost V 1 base and J 6 bases; bases outside gene matches: 12. The germline gives CDR1 SGHRS, CDR2 YFSETQ. The CDR3 covers 17 residues. For the CDR3, the DNA is TGCGCCAGCAGCTTGTCTAGCGGGAGGTACCTTCGGGCCGAGCAGTACTTC. Translating gives CASSLSSGRYLRAEQYF.

This clone was found many times. The chain uses TRBV7-9 and TRBJ2-2; 9 bases agree with TRBD2. J was trimmed by 4 bases and V by 3 bases; bases with no gene match: 3. The CDR3 runs 15 residues. The germline CDR1 and CDR2 sequences are SEHNR and FQNEAQ (reference sequence). The chain's CDR3 is CASSLGSGSTGELFF. Written as DNA, the CDR3 is TGTGCCAGCAGCTTGGGTAGCGGGAGCACCGGGGAGCTGTTTTTT. Based on the CDR3 plus reference TRBV7-9 and TRBJ2-2, the full variable domain is DTGVSQNPRHKITKRGQNVTFRCDPISEHNRLYWYRQTLGQGPEFLTYFQNEAQLEKSRLLSDRFSAERPKGSFSTLEIQRTEQGDSAMYLCASSLGSGSTGELFFGEGSRLTVL.

There are many counts of this clone. The chain couples TRBV11-2 to TRBJ2-7; TRBD2 is a possible D gene (6 bases). Trimming took 2 bases from V and 3 from J, leaving 11 bases between them. This CDR3 has 14 residues. Germline V gene sequence: CDR1 SGHAT, CDR2 FQNNGV. In nucleotides, the CDR3 is TGTGCCAGCAGCTTAAGGAGTAGCGGCTACGAGCAGTACTTC. This sequence encodes CASSLRSSGYEQYF.

This clone has ten or more counts. The chain is built from TRBV7-2 and TRBJ2-5; the D gene is possibly TRBD2 (5 bases). This CDR3 comprises 13 residues. The germline CDR1 and CDR2 sequences are SGHTA and FQGNSA. Trimming took off 10 bases at V and 5 bases at J, with 17 bases between the two ends. For the CDR3, the DNA is TGTGCCACTTCGGGGAACCCTGACGAGACCCAGTACTTC. Its translation: CATSGNPDETQYF.

This clone was counted many times. V gene TRBV14 combines with J gene TRBJ1-1; D call uncertain. The CDR3 has 13 residues. Trimming stripped 0 bases from V and 10 bases from J, with 12 bases between. CDR1 and CDR2 from the germline V gene are SGHDN and FVKESK. The CDR3 here is CASSQDRSGAAFF. Written as DNA, the CDR3 is TGTGCCAGCAGCCAAGATAGGTCCGGAGCAGCTTTCTTT.

This clone was picked up many times. The chain joins TRBV2 to TRBJ1-5; 7 positions agree with TRBD1. V lost 6 bases and J lost 2; bases outside the gene matches: 4. The CDR3 is 14 amino acids. The germline V gene encodes CDR1 SNHLY and CDR2 FYNNEI. CDR3 bases: TGTGCCAGCAGGACCGGGACAGGCAATCAGCCCCAGCATTTT. Translated: CASRTGTGNQPQHF.

This clone has at least ten counts. The J gene is TRBJ2-5, the V gene TRBV28; 15 bases are shared with TRBD2. Germline V gene sequence: CDR1 MDHEN, CDR2 SYDVKM. The CDR3 runs 18 residues. Trimming removed 5 bases from V and 2 bases from J; junction bases left unmatched: 9. CDR3 DNA sequence: TGTGCCAGCAGTCGGACAGGGACTAGCGGGGGGAAACAAGAGACCCAGTACTTC. Translation gives CASSRTGTSGGKQETQYF.

This clone was counted at least ten times. This sequence joins TRBV30 and TRBJ1-2; 7 bases agree with TRBD1. The length of the CDR3 is 14 residues. Germline-derived CDR1 and CDR2 are GTSNPN and SVGIG (reference sequence). V dropped 3 bases and J dropped 1; count of bases not matched to a gene: 5. DNA for the CDR3: TGTGCCTGGAGGAGGACAGGCATTAACTATGGCTACACCTTC. Residues: CAWRRTGINYGYTF.

This clone was observed at least ten times. The rearrangement uses TRBV6-5 and TRBJ2-7; D might be TRBD2 (6 bases). V was shortened by 3 bases and J by 4 bases, with 16 bases between the two germline ends. The CDR3 is 15 residues long. Germline lookup yields CDR1 MNHEY and CDR2 SVGAGI. The CDR3 DNA is TGTGCCAGCAGTTATTTGCGGGGAAGCCATTACGAGCAGTACTTC. Encoded protein: CASSYLRGSHYEQYF.

The sample holds many counts of this clone. The chain joins TRBV6-6 to TRBJ2-1; D might be TRBD2 (6 bases). Per the germline V gene, CDR1 is MNHNY and CDR2 is SVGAGI (reference sequence). Trimming left V 3 bases short and J 7 bases short, with 13 bases between. CDR3 size: 14 residues. The DNA for the CDR3 is TGTGCCAGCAGTTATGGGGCGGGGCCGAATGAGCAGTTCTTC. It translates to CASSYGAGPNEQFF.

This clone was seen at least ten times. The chain couples TRBV7-9 to TRBJ1-3, with D perhaps matching TRBD1 (6 bases). Germline CDR1 SEHNR, CDR2 FQNEAQ (reference sequence). The CDR3 sequence is 16 residues long. V lost 4 bases to trimming and J lost 0 bases, with 13 bases between them. The CDR3 is CASSSSDRFSGNTIYF. DNA of the CDR3: TGTGCCAGCAGCTCCTCCGACAGGTTCTCTGGAAACACCATATATTTT.

This clone was recorded at least ten times. The V and J genes are TRBV7-8 and TRBJ2-1; TRBD2 is a possible D gene (6 bases). CDR3 length: 15 residues. V dropped 0 bases and J dropped 2 bases, with 8 bases sitting between them. Germline assignment: CDR1 SGHVS and CDR2 FQNEAQ. The CDR3 loop reads CASSLALAPYNEQFF. CDR3 DNA: TGTGCCAGCAGCTTAGCACTAGCTCCCTACAATGAGCAGTTCTTC.

This clone was recorded many times. V is TRBV6-1 and J is TRBJ1-1; TRBD1 agrees at 7 bases. J lost 0 bases, V lost 8 bases, and 6 bases had no gene match. Germline values: CDR1 MNHNS, CDR2 SASEGT. The CDR3 covers 14 residues. The CDR3 nucleotides are TGTGCCAGCTCGACAGGGTACATGAACACTGAAGCTTTCTTT. This encodes CASSTGYMNTEAFF.

This clone was detected many times. This rearrangement joins TRBV9 to TRBJ2-1, with 7 bases matching TRBD2. V shed 3 bases and J 3 bases; nucleotides not matched to a gene: 9. CDR1 is SGDLS, CDR2 YYNGEE, per germline. The CDR3 runs to 16 residues. The CDR3 DNA follows: TGTGCCAGCAGCGGGGGGGGACTCTCTCACTACAATGAGCAGTTCTTC. Its protein product is CASSGGGLSHYNEQFF.